The rows below give T cell receptor beta chains drawn from one sample of a study. MiXCR, applied by TCRdb to the 5' RACE reads, yields one record per CDR3 protein. The data contain 50,000 to 65,000 distinct CDR3 sequences, around 21% of them seen just once; the ten biggest clones take up 3% to 4%. Input material: tumor-infiltrating Tregs sorted from the breast tumor. These receptors all come from a female donor with breast cancer. Both conserved end residues are part of each CDR3. Fields, in order: J gene, clone size, D gene, V gene, CDR3 DNA, CDR3 protein. A D gene is named only where the DNA matches it firmly. The size field is filled for only some rows; it gives once, few, many or a size class.

j_gene: TRBJ2-7; abundance: many; d_gene: TRBD2; v_gene: TRBV14; CDR3nt: TGTGCCAGCAGCCAACTGGGCGTCGGGGAGGGCGAGCAGTACTTC; CDR3aa: CASSQLGVGEGEQYF
j_gene: TRBJ1-2; abundance: few; d_gene: TRBD1; v_gene: TRBV2; CDR3nt: TGTGCCAGCAGTGAAAGGGGGCGCGTCGATGGCTACACCTTC; CDR3aa: CASSERGRVDGYTF
j_gene: TRBJ1-3; abundance: few; d_gene: TRBD1; v_gene: TRBV10-3; CDR3nt: TGTGCCATCAGGGAAGGGGGCTACTCTGGAAACACCATATATTTT; CDR3aa: CAIREGGYSGNTIYF
j_gene: TRBJ1-6; abundance: many; d_gene: NA; v_gene: TRBV6-2/TRBV6-3; CDR3nt: TGTGCCAGCAGCCCCCCGGCGGGATTGAATTCACCCCTCCACTTT; CDR3aa: CASSPPAGLNSPLHF
j_gene: TRBJ1-2; abundance: many; d_gene: NA; v_gene: TRBV5-6; CDR3nt: TGTGCCAGCAGCTTGGACAGCACTTTTAACTATGGCTACACCTTC; CDR3aa: CASSLDSTFNYGYTF
j_gene: TRBJ1-4; abundance: few; d_gene: NA; v_gene: TRBV6-5; CDR3nt: TGTGCCAGCAGTTACTCGATTGCGACCGGAGGAGAAAAACTGTTTTTT; CDR3aa: CASSYSIATGGEKLFF
j_gene: TRBJ1-2; abundance: few; d_gene: NA; v_gene: TRBV29-1; CDR3nt: TGCAGCGTTGAAGTACCGGGCGGCGCGGGCTACACCTTC; CDR3aa: CSVEVPGGAGYTF
j_gene: TRBJ2-2; abundance: many; d_gene: NA; v_gene: TRBV7-2; CDR3nt: TGTGCCAGCAGCATCAAAGGGACAGCGGGAATTAACACCGGGGAGCTGTTTTTT; CDR3aa: CASSIKGTAGINTGELFF
j_gene: TRBJ2-5; abundance: NA; d_gene: NA; v_gene: TRBV7-9; CDR3nt: TGTGCCAGCAGCCCTCCGGCCCGAGGTCCCGAGACCCAGTACTTC; CDR3aa: CASSPPARGPETQYF
j_gene: TRBJ2-7; abundance: few; d_gene: NA; v_gene: TRBV19; CDR3nt: TGTGCCAGTAGTCTACAGGGAAGTACTTACGAGCAGTACTTC; CDR3aa: CASSLQGSTYEQYF
j_gene: TRBJ2-5; abundance: NA; d_gene: NA; v_gene: TRBV5-5; CDR3nt: TGTGCCAGCAGCTTGCAGGGTTGGGCCCAGTACTTC; CDR3aa: CASSLQGWAQYF
j_gene: TRBJ2-7; abundance: many; d_gene: NA; v_gene: TRBV5-6; CDR3nt: TGTGCCAGCAGCTCCGGGACACTCTACGAGCAGTACTTC; CDR3aa: CASSSGTLYEQYF
j_gene: TRBJ2-5; abundance: NA; d_gene: TRBD2; v_gene: TRBV20-1; CDR3nt: TGCAGGGCTGAACTAGCGGGAGAAAGAGAGACCCAGTACTTC; CDR3aa: CRAELAGERETQYF
j_gene: TRBJ2-2; abundance: many; d_gene: NA; v_gene: TRBV18; CDR3nt: TGTGCCAGCTCTAGAATGACAGCCCCCGGGGAGCTGTTTTTT; CDR3aa: CASSRMTAPGELFF
j_gene: TRBJ2-1; abundance: few; d_gene: TRBD2; v_gene: TRBV18; CDR3nt: TGTGCCAGCTCACCTTCTAGCGGGAGGATCTCCTACAATGAGCAGTTCTTC; CDR3aa: CASSPSSGRISYNEQFF
j_gene: TRBJ2-1; abundance: many; d_gene: NA; v_gene: TRBV12-3/TRBV12-4; CDR3nt: TGTGCCAGCAGTGAAGAAAAGGGGTACAATGAGCAGTTCTTC; CDR3aa: CASSEEKGYNEQFF
j_gene: TRBJ1-1; abundance: NA; d_gene: NA; v_gene: TRBV29-1; CDR3nt: TGCAGCGCCGGCCGGGGGAACACTGAAGCTTTCTTT; CDR3aa: CSAGRGNTEAFF
j_gene: TRBJ2-5; abundance: many; d_gene: NA; v_gene: TRBV6-1; CDR3nt: TGTGCCAGCATGCCCACCTTAGGGGAGACCCAGTACTTC; CDR3aa: CASMPTLGETQYF
j_gene: TRBJ2-7; abundance: few; d_gene: NA; v_gene: TRBV5-1; CDR3nt: TGCGCCAGCAGCTTGCAACCGGTCAGCTCCTACGAGCAGTACTTC; CDR3aa: CASSLQPVSSYEQYF
j_gene: TRBJ2-1; abundance: many; d_gene: TRBD2; v_gene: TRBV6-6; CDR3nt: TGTGCCAGCAAGTCGAGTCTAGCGGGGTACAATGAGCAGTTCTTC; CDR3aa: CASKSSLAGYNEQFF